The sequence of this T cell receptor beta chain was determined in a study of T cell repertoires in cytomegalovirus infection. The V gene's germline CDR1 is MNHEY and CDR2 SMNVEV (reference sequence). Trimming shortened V by 4 bases and J by 5 bases, and 15 bases separated the two germline ends. The CDR3 contains 14 residues. Only a few counts were recorded for this clonotype. Using its own MiXCR run on the reads, TCRdb lists one record per CDR3 protein. This repertoire shows 500,000 to 600,000 distinct CDR3 sequences, approximately 15% found once; its top ten account for more than 20%. The sample comprised CD8+ T cells from PBMCs. The origin of this receptor is a human donor in good health (CMV status not recorded). Some clones in this sample may be carry-over from other donors' samples. The chain uses TRBV27 and TRBJ2-7; D perhaps matches TRBD1 (6 bases). CDR3 nucleotides: TGTGCCAGCAGTTCCAAGGCCGGGACAAACGAGCAGTACTTC. Residues: CASSSKAGTNEQYF.